This is a list of T cell receptor beta chains from one sample in a study of T cell responses to AZD1222 COVID-19 vaccine. Sequencing was performed with immunoSEQ multiplex PCR; in TCRdb, only in-frame clones are kept and a portion is missing. The sample has 130,000 to 150,000 clones; roughly nine tenths are singletons. Specimen: peripheral blood, collected on day 0 of AZD1222 vaccination. These receptors were collected from an adult in good health. Each CDR3 is given without its conserved first and last residue.

v_call,cdr3_aa
TRBV5-4,ASSRWTGEGGYT
TRBV2,ASSEPHRVPQETQY
TRBV2,ASTRQGPLEAF
TRBV9,ASSVDGRGDQPQH
TRBV19,ASSSDGGTNVLT
TRBV19,ASSMFLAADEQF
TRBV7-8,ASSRYNQPQH
TRBV13,ASSPSTSGLTDTQY
TRBV18,ASSPSEVRNTEAF
TRBV5-1,ASSYTSGVNNEQF
TRBV5-1,ASSPITVNYEQY
TRBV4-1,ASSHVVAEAEAF
TRBV18,ASSFTSVSNQPQH
TRBV2,ASKTASDYEQY
TRBV5-8,ASSPGTLVYSNQPQH
TRBV15,ATSRVLAGVSYNEQF
TRBV11-2,ASSLPTGTNEKLF
TRBV24-1,ATSRGGSNGELF
TRBV11-2,ASSLVTSGKPLGGGYT
TRBV19,ASSIEWRETYEQY
TRBV11-2,ASSLRASGNPHLTTQY
TRBV30,AWFGFGDREFEAF
TRBV30,AWKRGPGWSYEQY
TRBV19,ASSSFRDRGVMDTQY
TRBV4-2,ASSQVLAGETQY
TRBV18,ASSPVELAGAHEQF
TRBV10-3,AIGSGGRGNTIY
TRBV19,ASMKLMNTEAF
TRBV7-4,ASPAMTERTEAF
TRBV5-1,ASKIRQDTEAF
TRBV6-5,ASSSVDKREGGTQY
TRBV4-1,ASSHWTSGLPRGVLAKNIQY
TRBV13,ASSLRPTGRGYEQY
TRBV7-6,ASSWTASTEAF
TRBV2,ANLSGVDSYEQY
TRBV29-1,SVLSVGQRNTGELF
TRBV25-1,ATTRSLWEKLF
TRBV28,ASRVTSASIYEQY
TRBV19,ASRPTGGPTEAF
TRBV29-1,SVVGQGTEAF
TRBV2,ASSEHMSNQPQH
TRBV5-1,ASTRDRPLNTEAF
TRBV19,ASSIPEMGGYEKLF